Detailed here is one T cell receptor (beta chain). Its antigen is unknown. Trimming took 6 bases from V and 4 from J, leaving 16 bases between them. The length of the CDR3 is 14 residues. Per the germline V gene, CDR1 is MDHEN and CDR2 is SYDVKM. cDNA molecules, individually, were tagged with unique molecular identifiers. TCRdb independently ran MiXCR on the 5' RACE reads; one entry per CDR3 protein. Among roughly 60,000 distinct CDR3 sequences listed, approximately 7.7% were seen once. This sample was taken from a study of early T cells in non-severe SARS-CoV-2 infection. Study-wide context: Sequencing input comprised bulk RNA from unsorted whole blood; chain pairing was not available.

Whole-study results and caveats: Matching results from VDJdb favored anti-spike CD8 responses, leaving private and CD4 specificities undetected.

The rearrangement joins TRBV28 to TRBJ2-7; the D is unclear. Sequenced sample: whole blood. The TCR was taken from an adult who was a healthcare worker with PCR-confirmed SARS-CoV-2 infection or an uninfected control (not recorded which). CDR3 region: CASSSYGEGYEQYF. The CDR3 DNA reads TGTGCCAGCAGCTCCTACGGAGAAGGTTACGAGCAGTACTTC.